This T cell receptor (beta chain) was obtained from a study of shared clonotypes between healthy human individuals. The CDR3 has 12 residues. Germline values: CDR1 GTSNPN, CDR2 SVGIG (reference sequence). V lost 1 base and J 6 bases, leaving 9 bases between the germline ends. Produced via immunoSEQ multiplex PCR; TCRdb's table is partial and in-frame only. The sample contains approximately 2.4 million clones, 90% to 96% of which appear only once. This receptor was taken from a man aged 18 to 30 in good health. J is TRBJ1-1 and V is TRBV30; D perhaps matches TRBD1 (5 bases). The sample comprised naive CD4+ T cells sorted from blood. Subset in this sample: CD45RA+ positively selected. The CDR3 nucleotides are TGTGCCTGGAGTGGGGGGAAGGCTGAAGCTTTCTTT. Translating gives CAWSGGKAEAFF.